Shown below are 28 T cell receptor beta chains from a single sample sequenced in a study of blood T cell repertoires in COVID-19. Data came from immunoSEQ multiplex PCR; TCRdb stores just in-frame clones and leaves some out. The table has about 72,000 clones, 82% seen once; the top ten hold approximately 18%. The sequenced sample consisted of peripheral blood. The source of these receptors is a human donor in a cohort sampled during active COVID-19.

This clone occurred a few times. The chain's CDR3 is CASSIVDRGAGNTEAFF. The DNA for the CDR3 is TGTGCCAGTAGTATAGTCGACAGGGGGGCCGGGAACACTGAAGCTTTCTTT. This chain joins TRBV19 and TRBJ1-1; 9 nucleotides match TRBD1. The trim removed 1 base at V and 1 base at J, leaving 7 bases unmatched. The CDR3 is 17 residues long. Per the germline V gene, CDR1 is LNHDA and CDR2 is SQIVND (reference sequence).

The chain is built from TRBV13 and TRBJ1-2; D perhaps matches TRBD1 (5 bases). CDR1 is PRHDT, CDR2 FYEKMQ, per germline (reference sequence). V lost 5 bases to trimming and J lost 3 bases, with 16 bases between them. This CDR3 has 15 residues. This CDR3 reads CASSLGRGDYYGYTF. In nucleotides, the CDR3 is TGTGCCAGCAGCCTTGGACGGGGGGATTACTATGGCTACACCTTC.

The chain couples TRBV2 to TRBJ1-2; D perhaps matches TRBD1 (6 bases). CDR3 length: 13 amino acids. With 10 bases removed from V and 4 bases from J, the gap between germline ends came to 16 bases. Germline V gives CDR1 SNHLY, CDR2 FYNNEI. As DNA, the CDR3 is TGTGCCACTCCGGGGCAGGGGATCTATGGCTACACCTTC. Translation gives CATPGQGIYGYTF.

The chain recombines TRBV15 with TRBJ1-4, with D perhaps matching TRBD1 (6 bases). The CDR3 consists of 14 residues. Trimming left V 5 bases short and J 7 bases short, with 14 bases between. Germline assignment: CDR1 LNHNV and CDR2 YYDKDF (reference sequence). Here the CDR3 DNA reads TGTGCCACCAGCTTAATGGGGGCGGGTGAAAAACTGTTTTTT. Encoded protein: CATSLMGAGEKLFF. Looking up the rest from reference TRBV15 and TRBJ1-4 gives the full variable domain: DAMVIQNPRYQVTQFGKPVTLSCSQTLNHNVMYWYQQKSSQAPKLLFHYYDKDFNNEADTPDNFQSRRPNTSFCFLDIRSPGLGDTAMYLCATSLMGAGEKLFFGSGTQLSVL.

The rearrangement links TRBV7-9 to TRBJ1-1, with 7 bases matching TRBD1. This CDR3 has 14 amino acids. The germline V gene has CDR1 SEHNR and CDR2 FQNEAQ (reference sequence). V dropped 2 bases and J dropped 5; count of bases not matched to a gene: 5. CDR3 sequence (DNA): TGTGCCAGCAGCTTAAAGGGGGCAGGAACTGAAGCTTTCTTT. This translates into CASSLKGAGTEAFF.

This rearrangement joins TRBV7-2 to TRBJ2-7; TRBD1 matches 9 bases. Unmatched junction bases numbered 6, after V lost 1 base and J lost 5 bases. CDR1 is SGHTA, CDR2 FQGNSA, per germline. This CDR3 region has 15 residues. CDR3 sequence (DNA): TGTGCCAGCAGCTTAGGGACAGGGGCTTTCAACGAGCAGTACTTC. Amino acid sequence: CASSLGTGAFNEQYF.

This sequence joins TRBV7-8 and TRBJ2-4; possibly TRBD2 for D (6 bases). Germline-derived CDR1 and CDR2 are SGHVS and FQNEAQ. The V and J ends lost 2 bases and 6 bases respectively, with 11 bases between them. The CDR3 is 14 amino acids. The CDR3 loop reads CASSLKAGINIQYF. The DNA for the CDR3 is TGTGCCAGCAGCTTAAAGGCGGGGATAAACATTCAGTACTTC.

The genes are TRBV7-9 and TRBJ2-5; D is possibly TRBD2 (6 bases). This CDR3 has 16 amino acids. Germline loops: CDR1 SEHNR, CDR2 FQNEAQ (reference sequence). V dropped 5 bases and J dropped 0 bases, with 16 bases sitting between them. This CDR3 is CASSRGSGEYQETQYF. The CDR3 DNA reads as TGTGCCAGCAGCCGGGGGAGTGGGGAGTACCAAGAGACCCAGTACTTC.

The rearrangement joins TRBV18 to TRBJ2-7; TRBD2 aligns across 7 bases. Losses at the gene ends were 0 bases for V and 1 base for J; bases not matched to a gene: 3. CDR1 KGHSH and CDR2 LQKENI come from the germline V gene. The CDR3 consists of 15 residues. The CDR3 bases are TGTGCCAGCTCACCACCGACCGGGGGGTCCTACGAGCAGTACTTC. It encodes CASSPPTGGSYEQYF.

CDR3 nucleotides: TGTGCCAGCAGTTACGGGGGGGGGTTAGAGGGTGAAGCTTTCTTT. Its translation: CASSYGGGLEGEAFF. The J gene is TRBJ1-1, the V gene TRBV6-5, with a weak D call TRBD1 (5 bases). V dropped 2 bases and J dropped 7 bases, with 17 bases sitting between them. The CDR3 has 15 residues. From germline, CDR1 is MNHEY and CDR2 SVGAGI.

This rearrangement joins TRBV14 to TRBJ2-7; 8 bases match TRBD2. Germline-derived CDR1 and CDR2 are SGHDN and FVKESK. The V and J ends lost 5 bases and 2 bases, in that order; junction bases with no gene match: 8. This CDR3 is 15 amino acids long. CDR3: CASSIERGPTYEQYF. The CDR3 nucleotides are TGTGCCAGCAGCATTGAGCGGGGGCCAACCTACGAGCAGTACTTC.

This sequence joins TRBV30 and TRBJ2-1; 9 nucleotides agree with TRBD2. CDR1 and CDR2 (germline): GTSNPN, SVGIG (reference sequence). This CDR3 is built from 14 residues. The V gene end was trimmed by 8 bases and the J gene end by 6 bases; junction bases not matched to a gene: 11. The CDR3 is CARSSGGPFNEQFF. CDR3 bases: TGTGCCCGAAGCAGCGGGGGGCCCTTCAATGAGCAGTTCTTC.

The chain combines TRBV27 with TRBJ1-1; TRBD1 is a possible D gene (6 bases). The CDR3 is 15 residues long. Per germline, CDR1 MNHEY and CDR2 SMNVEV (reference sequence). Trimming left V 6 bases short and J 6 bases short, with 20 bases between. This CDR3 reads CASRMKQGNNAEAFF. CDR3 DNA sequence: TGTGCCAGCAGGATGAAACAGGGAAATAACGCTGAAGCTTTCTTT.

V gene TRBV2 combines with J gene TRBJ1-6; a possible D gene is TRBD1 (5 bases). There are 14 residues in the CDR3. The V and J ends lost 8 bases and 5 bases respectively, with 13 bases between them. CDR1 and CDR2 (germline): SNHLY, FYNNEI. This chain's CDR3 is CASRSGGDNSPLHF. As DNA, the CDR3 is TGTGCCAGCCGGTCGGGGGGAGATAATTCACCCCTCCACTTT. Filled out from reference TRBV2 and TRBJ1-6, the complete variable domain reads EPEVTQTPSHQVTQMGQEVILRCVPISNHLYFYWYRQILGQKVEFLVSFYNNEISEKSEIFDDQFSVERPDGSNFTLKIRSTKLEDSAMYFCASRSGGDNSPLHFGNGTRLTVT.

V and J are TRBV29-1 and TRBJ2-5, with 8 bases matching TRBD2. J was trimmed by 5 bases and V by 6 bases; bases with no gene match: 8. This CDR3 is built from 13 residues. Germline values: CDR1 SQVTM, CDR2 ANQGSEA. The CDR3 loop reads CSVDSGMGETQYF. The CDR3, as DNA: TGCAGCGTAGATAGCGGGATGGGGGAGACCCAGTACTTC.

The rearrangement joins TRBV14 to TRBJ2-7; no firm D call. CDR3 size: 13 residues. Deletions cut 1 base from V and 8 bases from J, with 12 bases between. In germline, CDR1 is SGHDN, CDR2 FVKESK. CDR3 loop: CASSQAPLVQQYF. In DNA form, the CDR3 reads TGTGCCAGCAGCCAAGCCCCACTGGTACAGCAGTACTTC.

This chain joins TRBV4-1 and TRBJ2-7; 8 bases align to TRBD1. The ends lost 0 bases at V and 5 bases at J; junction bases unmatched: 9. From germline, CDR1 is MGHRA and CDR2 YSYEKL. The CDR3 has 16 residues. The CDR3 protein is CASSQDLGRGRNEQYF. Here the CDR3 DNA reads TGCGCCAGCAGCCAAGATCTCGGCAGGGGGCGGAACGAGCAGTACTTC.

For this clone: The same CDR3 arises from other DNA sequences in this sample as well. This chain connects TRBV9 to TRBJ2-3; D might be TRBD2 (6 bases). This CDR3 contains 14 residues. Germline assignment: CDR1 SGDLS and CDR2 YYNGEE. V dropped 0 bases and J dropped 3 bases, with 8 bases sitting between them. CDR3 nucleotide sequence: TGTGCCAGCAGCGTAGGGCGGGGAACAGATACGCAGTATTTT. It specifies CASSVGRGTDTQYF.

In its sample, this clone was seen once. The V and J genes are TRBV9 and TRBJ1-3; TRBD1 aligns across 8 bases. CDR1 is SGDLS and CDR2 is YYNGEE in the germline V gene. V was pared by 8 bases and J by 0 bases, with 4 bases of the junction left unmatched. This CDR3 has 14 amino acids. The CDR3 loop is CASTGGYSGNTIYF. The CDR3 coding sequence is TGTGCCAGTACAGGGGGATACTCTGGAAACACCATATATTTT.

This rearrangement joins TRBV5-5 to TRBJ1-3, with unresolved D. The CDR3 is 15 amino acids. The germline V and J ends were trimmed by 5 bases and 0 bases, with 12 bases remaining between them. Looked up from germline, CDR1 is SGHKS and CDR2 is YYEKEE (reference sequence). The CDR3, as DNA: TGTGCCAGCAGTTCTACAGCAAACTCTGGAAACACCATATATTTT. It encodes CASSSTANSGNTIYF.

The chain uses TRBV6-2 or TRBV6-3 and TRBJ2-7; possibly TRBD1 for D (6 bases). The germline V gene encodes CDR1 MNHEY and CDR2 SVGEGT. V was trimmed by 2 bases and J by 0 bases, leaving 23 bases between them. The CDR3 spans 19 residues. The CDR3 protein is CASSYTRDIRTRTSYEQYF. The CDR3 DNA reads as TGTGCCAGCAGTTACACCCGGGACATACGTACCAGAACCTCCTACGAGCAGTACTTC.

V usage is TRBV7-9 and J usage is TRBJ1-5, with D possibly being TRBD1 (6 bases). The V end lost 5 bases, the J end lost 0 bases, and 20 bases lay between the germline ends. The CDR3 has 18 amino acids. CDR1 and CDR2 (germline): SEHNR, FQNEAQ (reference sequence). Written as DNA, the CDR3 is TGTGCCAGCAGCAAGGTGGACAGAAGAAGGGATAGCAATCAGCCCCAGCATTTT. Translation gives CASSKVDRRRDSNQPQHF. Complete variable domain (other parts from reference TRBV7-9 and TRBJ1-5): DTGVSQNPRHKITKRGQNVTFRCDPISEHNRLYWYRQTLGQGPEFLTYFQNEAQLEKSRLLSDRFSAERPKGSFSTLEIQRTEQGDSAMYLCASSKVDRRRDSNQPQHFGDGTRLSIL.

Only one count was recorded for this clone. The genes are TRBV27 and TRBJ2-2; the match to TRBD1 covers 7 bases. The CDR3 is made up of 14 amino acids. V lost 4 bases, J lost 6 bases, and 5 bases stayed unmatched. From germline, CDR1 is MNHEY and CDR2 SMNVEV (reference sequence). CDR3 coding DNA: TGTGCCAGCAGTTCGGGACAGACGGCCGGGGAGCTGTTTTTT. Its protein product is CASSSGQTAGELFF.

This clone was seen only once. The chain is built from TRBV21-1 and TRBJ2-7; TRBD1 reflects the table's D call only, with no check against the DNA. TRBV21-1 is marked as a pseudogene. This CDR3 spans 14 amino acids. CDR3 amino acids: CASTGTGVSYEQYF. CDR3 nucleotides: TGTGCCAGCACCGGGACAGGGGTATCCTACGAGCAGTACTTC.

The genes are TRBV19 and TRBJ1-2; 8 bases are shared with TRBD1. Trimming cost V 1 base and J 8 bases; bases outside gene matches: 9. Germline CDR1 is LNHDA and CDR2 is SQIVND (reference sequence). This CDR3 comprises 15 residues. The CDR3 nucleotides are TGTGCCAGTAGTATAGTCGACAGGGGTTCGGGCGGCTACACCTTC. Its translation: CASSIVDRGSGGYTF. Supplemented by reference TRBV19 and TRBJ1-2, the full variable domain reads DGGITQSPKYLFRKEGQNVTLSCEQNLNHDAMYWYRQDPGQGLRLIYYSQIVNDFQKGDIAEGYSVSREKKESFPLTVTSAQKNPTAFYLCASSIVDRGSGGYTFGSGTRLTVV.

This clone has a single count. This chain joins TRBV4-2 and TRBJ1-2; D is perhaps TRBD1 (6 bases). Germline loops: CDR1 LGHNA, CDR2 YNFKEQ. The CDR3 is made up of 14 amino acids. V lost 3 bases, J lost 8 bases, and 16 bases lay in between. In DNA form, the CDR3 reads TGTGCCAGCAGCCACCGGGACAAGGATTCGGGCTACACCTTC. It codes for CASSHRDKDSGYTF.

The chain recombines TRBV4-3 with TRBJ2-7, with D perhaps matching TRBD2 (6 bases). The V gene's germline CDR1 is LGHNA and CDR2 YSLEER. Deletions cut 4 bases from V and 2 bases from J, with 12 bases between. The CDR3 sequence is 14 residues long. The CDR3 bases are TGCGCCAGCAGCCCAGGGACGGGAGCCTACGAGCAGTACTTC. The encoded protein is CASSPGTGAYEQYF.

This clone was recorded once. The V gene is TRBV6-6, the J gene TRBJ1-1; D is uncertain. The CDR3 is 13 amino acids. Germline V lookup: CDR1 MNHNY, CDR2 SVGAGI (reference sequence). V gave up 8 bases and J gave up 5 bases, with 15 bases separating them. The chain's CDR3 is CASAQSFGTEAFF. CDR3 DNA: TGTGCCAGCGCACAGAGTTTTGGGACTGAAGCTTTCTTT.